This record looks at one T cell receptor (beta chain) sequence and its context. Its binding antigen is unknown. Base qualities are missing; no much larger clone stands one base away. The data stem from a study of T-cell memory formation after mild COVID-19 listed by TCRdb under 2021. In the study overall: TCR sequence clusters from the two donors were found to be largely donor specific. In a couple of donors, T-cell clones that expanded and contracted after mild COVID-19 were tracked by sequencing TCRalpha and TCRbeta repertoires over time. Two young, previously healthy adult volunteers, one female and one male, were included in the cohort. Results and caveats for the whole study, not just this receptor: Some responding clones were detected in pre-infection memory, suggesting pre-existing cross-reactive memory T cells joined the SARS-CoV-2 response. SARS-CoV-2 specificity of the second-wave clones peaking on day 37 was not confirmed. Contracting CD4+ clones were found mainly in CM and EM memory subsets, while CD8+ clones were enriched in EMRA. Only a couple of mild cases were covered by the study, and larger cohorts that include severe cases with pre-infection samples were considered necessary. Clones contracting from day 15 to 85 had balanced CD4/CD8 phenotypes, while a second wave expanding from day 15 to 37 was biased towards CD4+.

Its CDR3 holds 11 amino acids, cysteine through phenylalanine. Here the CDR3 DNA is all that survives: 33 bases in frame from base 1. Trimming costs V 6 bases and J 9 bases, and their ends lie 9 bases apart. TCRdb lists the instrument as Illumina NovaSeq 6000. Using 5'RACE with constant-segment primers, TCRalpha and TCRbeta cDNA libraries were constructed, with sample barcodes and unique molecular identifiers added in the process. Trizol reagent was used to extract RNA from every sample. The libraries were amplified in two PCR steps, and the second step added a second sample barcode and Illumina TruSeq adapters. Sequencing of libraries was performed on an Illumina NovaSeq with 2 x 150 bp paired-end reads. In the paper's pipeline: Demultiplexing of reads and collapsing into UMI-guided consensus sequences were performed with migec v1.2.7. With mixcr v2.1.11, UMI consensuses were aligned to TRA and TRB V and J templates and assembled into clonotypes. Clonotypes were classified as expanded or contracted when called significant by both edgeR and NoisET, with noise models trained on biological replicates. edgeR calls used a false discovery rate-adjusted p below 0.01 and a log2 fold-change threshold of 1. As an exploratory analysis of dynamics, PCA with hierarchical clustering was applied to max-normalized trajectories of the 1000 most abundant clonotypes. Each responding clone was given a CD4 or CD8 phenotype based on the CD4+ and CD8+ repertoires, which had been sequenced separately. Using fastp trimming at Q25 and MiXCR clonotype assembly, TCRdb reanalyzed the public sequencing data and kept in-frame beta chains. CDR3 protein sequences are deduplicated, and each keeps its most common genes and DNA. The V and J calls and clone size are TCRdb's, not the authors'. This sample has around 390,000 distinct CDR3 sequences in its table, and more than 15% of those were observed once. The top ten clones comprise around a fifth of the sample.

Ficoll-Paque density gradient centrifugation was the method used to isolate PBMCs. The rearrangement joined TRBV12-3 or TRBV12-4 to TRBJ2-1; the D gene assignment is ambiguous. The clonotype originates from a man aged 18 to 29 who had mild COVID-19 (a few samples of this study predate the infection). The sample titles of this study are shuffled in the database, so cell type and time point are left out; the donor was told from shared clones. Material for sequencing was PBMCs or a T cell subset sorted from them (not recorded which). The sequenced DNA: TGTGCCAGCAGCCGTCCTGCTGAGCAGTTCTTC. This sequence encodes CASSRPAEQFF.